Each of the 22 T cell receptor beta chains below was sequenced from the same sample in a study of cytomegalovirus exposure and HLA in healthy donors. The PCR contained 60 Vbeta and 13 Jbeta primers. Using immunoSEQ multiplex PCR, the repertoire was profiled, and TCRdb retains in-frame clones only, with some absent. This table has nearly 200,000 clones, around 86% appearing once. Sequences were obtained from PBMCs. The receptors come from a man aged 25-40 years in good health and CMV-seronegative.

V gene TRBV6-1 combines with J gene TRBJ2-3; 10 positions agree with TRBD2. V lost 3 bases, J lost 2 bases, and 5 bases stayed unmatched. The CDR3 runs to 16 residues. The V gene's germline CDR1 is MNHNS and CDR2 SASEGT. The CDR3 sequence is CASSDPSGGATDTQYF. The DNA of the CDR3 is TGTGCCAGCAGTGATCCGAGCGGGGGGGCCACAGATACGCAGTATTTT.

The chain couples TRBV28 to TRBJ1-1; 7 positions agree with TRBD1. This CDR3 has 16 residues. Germline lookup yields CDR1 MDHEN and CDR2 SYDVKM. V lost 7 bases to trimming and J lost 2 bases; unmatched junction nucleotides: 13. The CDR3 nucleotides read TGTGCCAGCACTATAATGGGGGACAGCCCCAACACTGAAGCTTTCTTT. This encodes CASTIMGDSPNTEAFF.

The gene calls are TRBV28 and TRBJ2-1; possible D gene TRBD2, 5 bases. CDR1 is MDHEN, CDR2 SYDVKM, per germline. This CDR3 comprises 15 residues. V was cut by 2 bases and J by 9 bases, with 17 bases left in between. The CDR3 nucleotides read TGTGCCAGCAGTTTACTAGCATTCGGTACAGTTGAGCAGTTCTTC. Translated, it gives CASSLLAFGTVEQFF.

The gene calls are TRBV19 and TRBJ2-7; tentatively, D is TRBD2 (6 bases). The CDR3 has 14 residues. Trimming pared 4 bases from V and 3 bases from J, leaving 13 bases between. The germline V gene has CDR1 LNHDA and CDR2 SQIVND (reference sequence). The CDR3 spells CASSTGGAVYEQYF. The CDR3 bases are TGTGCCAGTAGTACAGGAGGGGCGGTCTACGAGCAGTACTTC.

V usage is TRBV6-6 and J usage is TRBJ1-5, with a weak D call TRBD1 (5 bases). The germline V gene encodes CDR1 MNHNY and CDR2 SVGAGI (reference sequence). Trimming removed 7 bases at V and 6 bases at J, with 13 bases between. The CDR3 sequence is 13 residues long. Here the CDR3 reads CASTSWGGQPQHF. CDR3 DNA: TGTGCCAGCACCTCCTGGGGGGGTCAGCCCCAGCATTTT.

The chain recombines TRBV10-3 with TRBJ2-5; 7 bases line up with TRBD1. The V and J ends lost 4 bases and 4 bases, in that order; junction bases with no gene match: 0. The CDR3 contains 12 residues. Germline V gives CDR1 ENHRY, CDR2 SYGVKD. The CDR3 protein is CAISGQGETQYF. The CDR3 nucleotides are TGTGCCATCAGTGGACAGGGAGAGACCCAGTACTTC.

CDR3 sequence (DNA): TGTGCCAGCGCTTCCCAGGCAAACAATCAGCCCCAGCATTTT. It codes for CASASQANNQPQHF. V is TRBV18 and J is TRBJ1-5; D remains ambiguous. The CDR3 is 14 amino acids. CDR1 is KGHSH, CDR2 LQKENI, per germline. V shed 8 bases and J shed 3 bases, with 14 bases lying between them.

The V gene is TRBV4-1, the J gene TRBJ1-3, with D hard to call. Germline CDR1 and CDR2: MGHRA and YSYEKL. The CDR3 runs 16 residues. V shed 4 bases and J shed 4 bases, with 17 bases lying between them. Here the CDR3 DNA reads TGCGCCAGCAGCCCAATTCCGACTGAACCCGGAAACACCATATATTTT. It specifies CASSPIPTEPGNTIYF.

The chain combines TRBV4-1 with TRBJ2-4; 16 bases are a match to TRBD2. Germline V gene lookup returns CDR1 MGHRA and CDR2 YSYEKL. V shed 4 bases and J 0 bases; nucleotides not matched to a gene: 3. This CDR3 region has 18 residues. CDR3 nucleotides: TGCGCCAGCAGCCCGGGACTAGCGGGAGGGCTAGCCAAAAACATTCAGTACTTC. Its protein product is CASSPGLAGGLAKNIQYF.

The chain links TRBV9 to TRBJ2-5, with D perhaps matching TRBD2 (7 bases). CDR1 is SGDLS and CDR2 is YYNGEE in the germline V gene. V was trimmed by 0 bases and J by 5 bases, leaving 11 bases between them. This CDR3 comprises 14 residues. CDR3 nucleotides: TGTGCCAGCAGCGTAGGGGGGGGCGGCGAGACCCAGTACTTC. Amino acid sequence: CASSVGGGGETQYF.

The V gene is TRBV20-1, the J gene TRBJ2-1, with no clear D. V was cut by 5 bases and J by 7 bases, with 9 bases left in between. CDR1 and CDR2 (germline): DFQATT, SNEGSKA (reference sequence). The CDR3 has 11 amino acids. This chain's CDR3 is CSAPYDNEQFF. For the CDR3, the DNA is TGCAGTGCTCCCTACGATAATGAGCAGTTCTTC.

For this clone: The germline gene is not matched at one end of the junction; a read error may be the cause. This chain links TRBV7-9 with TRBJ1-1; D gene unclear. Looked up from germline, CDR1 is SEHNR and CDR2 is FQNEAQ (reference sequence). CDR3 length equals 13 residues. In nucleotides, the CDR3 is TGTTCCAGCAGCCCAACCACAGACACTGAAGCTTTCTTT. As protein: CSSSPTTDTEAFF.

This clone is termed medium-sized. The rearrangement uses TRBV6-4 and TRBJ2-1; 12 bases line up with TRBD2. V lost 3 bases and J lost 5; bases outside the gene matches: 5. The CDR3 loop spans 16 amino acids. From germline, CDR1 is MRHNA and CDR2 SNTAGT. The DNA of the CDR3 is TGTGCCAGCAGTGAAGGGACTAGCGGGTATCACAATGAGCAGTTCTTC. Translating gives CASSEGTSGYHNEQFF.

The genes are TRBV30 and TRBJ2-1, with TRBD2 matching over 10 bases. The germline V gene has CDR1 GTSNPN and CDR2 SVGIG (reference sequence). The CDR3 is 17 residues long. J was trimmed by 6 bases and V by 0 bases; bases with no gene match: 11. CDR3 sequence (DNA): TGTGCCTGGAGTGTACTGGGCCAGCGGGGGGGGATCAATGAGCAGTTCTTC. It specifies CAWSVLGQRGGINEQFF.

The chain uses TRBV5-1 and TRBJ2-3; no firm D call. This CDR3 spans 15 amino acids. V was clipped by 4 bases and J by 1 base, with 13 bases between them. CDR1 and CDR2 (germline): SGHRS, YFSETQ. The CDR3 protein is CASSPGPEGTDTQYF. CDR3 nucleotides: TGCGCCAGCAGCCCTGGCCCCGAGGGCACAGATACGCAGTATTTT.

This clone was observed a few times. CDR3 amino acids: CASSRDMGQGGYAQYF. The CDR3 coding sequence is TGTGCCAGTAGTAGGGATATGGGACAGGGGGGTTATGCGCAGTATTTT. This chain joins TRBV19 and TRBJ2-3; 11 nucleotides match TRBD1. This CDR3 region has 16 residues. Losses at the gene ends were 4 bases for V and 10 bases for J; bases not matched to a gene: 13. Germline V gene sequence: CDR1 LNHDA, CDR2 SQIVND (reference sequence).

The V gene is TRBV18, the J gene TRBJ1-5, with TRBD1 matching 7 bases. The length of the CDR3 is 14 residues. Germline V gene data show CDR1 as KGHSH and CDR2 as LQKENI. The V segment lost 6 bases and the J segment 4 bases; nucleotides outside the gene matches: 6. The CDR3 bases are TGTGCCAGCTCTTCCCGACAGGGTAATCAGCCCCAGCATTTT. It translates to CASSSRQGNQPQHF.

This CDR3 reads CASSPRTGPYGYTF. The DNA of the CDR3 is TGTGCCAGCAGCCCGCGAACAGGCCCTTATGGCTACACCTTC. The chain uses TRBV7-2 and TRBJ1-2; D possibly corresponds to TRBD1 (5 bases). The CDR3 has 14 residues. Germline CDR1 reads SGHTA; CDR2 reads FQGNSA. V lost 5 bases to trimming and J lost 5 bases, with 15 bases between them.

The rearrangement uses TRBV5-1 and TRBJ2-3, with D tentatively TRBD1 (6 bases). The CDR3 consists of 15 residues. V lost 0 bases, J lost 1 base, and 9 bases lay in between. Germline loops: CDR1 SGHRS, CDR2 YFSETQ. The CDR3 coding sequence is TGCGCCAGCAGCTTGGACAGGGCTGGCACAGATACGCAGTATTTT. Translated: CASSLDRAGTDTQYF. Variable domain in full (rest from reference TRBV5-1 and TRBJ2-3): KAGVTQTPRYLIKTRGQQVTLSCSPISGHRSVSWYQQTPGQGLQFLFEYFSETQRNKGNFPGRFSGRQFSNSRSEMNVSTLELGDSALYLCASSLDRAGTDTQYFGPGTRLTVL.

The chain uses TRBV7-8 and TRBJ2-1, with 7 positions matching TRBD1. Germline-derived CDR1 and CDR2 are SGHVS and FQNEAQ. The J segment lost 9 bases and the V segment lost 4 bases, leaving 12 bases of the junction unmatched. CDR3 length equals 15 residues. DNA of the CDR3: TGTGCCAGCAGCTCAGACAGGGAGATAGAGCGTGAGCAGTTCTTC. Translation: CASSSDREIEREQFF.

The chain employs TRBV2 and TRBJ1-2; D gene ambiguous. This CDR3 spans 15 amino acids. Deletions cut 6 bases from V and 8 bases from J, with 22 bases between. Germline V gene sequence: CDR1 SNHLY, CDR2 FYNNEI. The CDR3 here is CASRDPVVTPGGYTF. The CDR3, as DNA: TGTGCCAGCAGGGATCCGGTTGTGACGCCGGGAGGCTACACCTTC. Filled out from reference TRBV2 and TRBJ1-2, the complete variable domain reads EPEVTQTPSHQVTQMGQEVILRCVPISNHLYFYWYRQILGQKVEFLVSFYNNEISEKSEIFDDQFSVERPDGSNFTLKIRSTKLEDSAMYFCASRDPVVTPGGYTFGSGTRLTVV.

The chain combines TRBV28 with TRBJ1-1; 9 bases are shared with TRBD1. V shed 4 bases and J 3 bases; nucleotides not matched to a gene: 6. The CDR3 sequence is 15 residues long. Germline-derived CDR1 and CDR2 are MDHEN and SYDVKM. CDR3 bases: TGTGCCAGCAGTTCAAACAGGGGGCGGGACACTGAAGCTTTCTTT. This gives the protein CASSSNRGRDTEAFF.